These T cell receptor beta chains were read from a single sample in a study of OX40 agonist ivuxolimab in advanced cancers. Here immunoSEQ multiplex PCR was the method, and the copy in TCRdb shows in-frame clones only, minus some. The repertoire includes just under 85,000 clones, over 80% of them detected once, and more than 0.75% sits in the top ten. The sequencing used CD4+ or CD8+ T cells sorted from blood, collected in a trial of the OX40 agonist ivuxolimab. All receptors come from an adult with an advanced solid tumor such as melanoma, head and neck, liver or kidney cancer. Both conserved end residues are part of each CDR3. The order of the fields is V gene, CDR3 length, D gene, J gene, clone size, CDR3 protein, CDR3 DNA. The D gene is left open where the match is weak. Only some rows state a clone size, as once, few, many or a class for expanded clones.

TRBV5-4,15,TRBD2,TRBJ2-5,.,CASSLTSGVQETQYF,TGTGCCAGCAGCTTGACTAGCGGGGTTCAAGAGACCCAGTACTTC
TRBV19,13,.,TRBJ1-3,.,CASSPAPGNTIYF,TGTGCCAGTAGCCCGGCCCCTGGAAACACCATATATTTT
TRBV5-4,14,TRBD1,TRBJ1-1,.,CASSQNRGATEAFF,TGTGCCAGCAGCCAAAACAGGGGGGCCACTGAAGCTTTCTTT
TRBV7-8,14,.,TRBJ2-5,.,CASSLLTGTETQYF,TGTGCCAGCAGCTTATTGACGGGAACGGAGACCCAGTACTTC
TRBV6-5,16,TRBD1,TRBJ1-2,.,CASSYLGTGGHYGYTF,TGTGCCAGCAGTTACTTGGGGACAGGGGGTCACTATGGCTACACCTTC
TRBV4-3,16,TRBD2,TRBJ2-1,.,CASSQAQQGGHIEQFF,TGCGCCAGCAGCCAAGCCCAGCAGGGAGGGCACATTGAGCAGTTCTTC
TRBV7-2,15,.,TRBJ1-4,.,CASSLGWGRVEKLFF,TGTGCCAGCAGCTTAGGTTGGGGGCGGGTTGAAAAACTGTTTTTT
TRBV6-5,13,.,TRBJ2-7,few,CASSYAWGYEQYF,TGTGCCAGCAGTTACGCATGGGGTTACGAGCAGTACTTC
TRBV14,14,TRBD1,TRBJ2-2,.,CASQTGVNTGELFF,TGTGCCAGTCAAACAGGGGTCAACACCGGGGAGCTGTTTTTT
TRBV11-3,16,.,TRBJ1-2,.,CASPLVGLSSNYGYTF,TGTGCCAGCCCGTTGGTGGGCCTCTCCTCTAACTATGGCTACACCTTC
TRBV7-3,13,.,TRBJ1-1,.,CASSFTGTTEAFF,TGTGCCAGCAGCTTTACAGGGACGACTGAAGCTTTCTTT